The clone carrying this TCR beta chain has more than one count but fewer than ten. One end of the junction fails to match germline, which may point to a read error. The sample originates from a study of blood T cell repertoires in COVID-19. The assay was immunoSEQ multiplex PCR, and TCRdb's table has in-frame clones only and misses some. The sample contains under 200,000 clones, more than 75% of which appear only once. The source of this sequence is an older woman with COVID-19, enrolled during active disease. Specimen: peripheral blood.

DNA for the CDR3: TGTGCTAGCAGCCGGGCTGGGGCGGCGACTACCGGGGAGCTGTTTTTT. Translating it yields CASSRAGAATTGELFF. The V and J genes are TRBV7-7 and TRBJ2-2, with a tentative D call TRBD1 (5 bases). The CDR3 has 16 amino acids. Germline CDR1 is SSHAT and CDR2 is FNYEAQ (reference sequence).